The 19 T cell receptor beta chains below come from one sample, sequenced in a study of regulatory T cells in long-lasting Graves disease. Assembly of TCR beta libraries relied on iRepertoire HTBI primers together with Arm-PCR of CDR3 regions. TCRdb reanalysed the multiplex PCR reads using MiXCR and keeps one entry per CDR3 protein. The sample has around 450,000 distinct CDR3 sequences, 20% to 25% seen once. Time point reported: persistent/refractory GD, antithyroid drugs over 5 years with positive TRAb. PBMC-extracted RNA yielded the TCR library. The sample was peripheral blood mononuclear cells (PBMCs), taken when the disease was refractory, from a patient treated with antithyroid drugs. Receptors originate from a female donor with Graves disease.

J is TRBJ1-2 and V is TRBV3-1; D is ambiguous. Germline CDR1 LGHDT, CDR2 YNNKEL (reference sequence). This CDR3 region has 14 residues. The V end lost 6 bases, the J end lost 4 bases, and 15 bases lay between the germline ends. CDR3 DNA: TGTGCCAGCAGACCCGAGGGAGGGCCCTATGGCTACACCTTC. The encoded protein is CASRPEGGPYGYTF. Using reference TRBV3-1 and TRBJ1-2 for the parts outside the CDR3, the full variable domain is DTAVSQTPKYLVTQMGNDKSIKCEQNLGHDTMYWYKQDSKKFLKIMFSYNNKELIINETVPNRFSPKSPDKAHLNLHINSLELGDSAVYFCASRPEGGPYGYTFGSGTRLTVV.

This clonotype showed up just a few times. J is TRBJ2-3 and V is TRBV20-1, with TRBD2 matching 7 bases. This CDR3 contains 15 residues. The J segment lost 4 bases and the V segment lost 0 bases, leaving 7 bases of the junction unmatched. CDR1 and CDR2 (germline): DFQATT, SNEGSKA (reference sequence). The chain's CDR3 is CSARDGGSASDTQYF. The CDR3 DNA follows: TGCAGTGCTAGAGATGGCGGGAGCGCCTCAGATACGCAGTATTTT.

The chain employs TRBV12-3 or TRBV12-4 and TRBJ2-7; TRBD1 matches 7 bases. Trimming removed 5 bases from V and 2 bases from J; junction bases left unmatched: 12. This CDR3 has 16 residues. Here the CDR3 DNA reads TGTGCCAGCAGTCCCGGGGCAGGGGGAACTGCCTACGAGCAGTACTTC. Protein product: CASSPGAGGTAYEQYF.

This rearrangement joins TRBV7-9 to TRBJ1-1; D gene ambiguous. V was pared by 2 bases and J by 4 bases, with 11 bases between. The CDR3 sequence is 14 residues long. Germline CDR1 is SEHNR and CDR2 is FQNEAQ (reference sequence). CDR3 residues: CASSLSGVPTEAFF. The CDR3 DNA reads as TGTGCCAGCAGCTTAAGTGGGGTCCCCACTGAAGCTTTCTTT. Full variable domain (missing parts from reference TRBV7-9 and TRBJ1-1): DTGVSQNPRHKITKRGQNVTFRCDPISEHNRLYWYRQTLGQGPEFLTYFQNEAQLEKSRLLSDRFSAERPKGSFSTLEIQRTEQGDSAMYLCASSLSGVPTEAFFGQGTRLTVV.

This clonotype turned up a few times. V and J are TRBV6-2 or TRBV6-3 and TRBJ1-2; no reliable D call. Germline V lookup: CDR1 MNHEY, CDR2 SVGEGT. V shed 0 bases and J shed 4 bases, with 12 bases lying between them. The CDR3 sequence is 15 residues long. The CDR3 region is CASSYSMSPFYGYTF. CDR3 DNA: TGTGCCAGCAGTTACTCGATGTCCCCTTTCTATGGCTACACCTTC.

This clonotype was recorded a few times. This sequence joins TRBV7-8 and TRBJ2-1; 7 bases are shared with TRBD2. Germline assignment: CDR1 SGHVS and CDR2 FQNEAQ. The trim removed 6 bases at V and 6 bases at J, leaving 11 bases unmatched. The CDR3 length is 15 residues. The CDR3, as DNA: TGTGCCAGCAGGCATGCGGGAGTTGGGCTCAATGAGCAGTTCTTC. Protein product: CASRHAGVGLNEQFF.

This clonotype was seen repeatedly, ten times or more. The genes are TRBV28 and TRBJ1-1; D is ambiguous. V was clipped by 1 base and J by 0 bases, with 12 bases between them. The CDR3 is 16 residues long. Per the germline V gene, CDR1 is MDHEN and CDR2 is SYDVKM. CDR3 coding DNA: TGTGCCAGCAGTTTATATGATCGCAGGCTGAACACTGAAGCTTTCTTT. Its protein is CASSLYDRRLNTEAFF.

For this clonotype: This may arise from a read error, as a much more abundant clone is one base away. V usage is TRBV20-1 and J usage is TRBJ2-7; the D gene could be TRBD1 or TRBD2 (5 bases each). Germline CDR1 DFQATT, CDR2 SNEGSKA (reference sequence). The CDR3 sequence is 15 residues long. Here the CDR3 reads CSARDLNGAEYERYF. In DNA, the CDR3 is TGCAGTGCTAGAGATCTGAACGGGGCCGAGTACGAGCGGTACTTC.

In the case of this clonotype: The CDR3 end shows no conserved phenylalanine or tryptophan, and so a read error is likely. The chain employs TRBV3-1 and TRBJ1-2, with D perhaps matching TRBD1 (6 bases). V shed 3 bases and J shed 5 bases, with 10 bases lying between them. The CDR3 has 13 amino acids. CDR1 LGHDT and CDR2 YNNKEL come from the germline V gene (reference sequence). The CDR3 sequence: CASSQGTPYGYTS. CDR3 coding DNA: TGTGCCAGCAGCCAGGGGACACCGTATGGCTACACCTCC.

This clonotype was found a few times. The CDR3 DNA follows: TGCGCCAGCAGCTTGGCACCCTCTAGCGGGGCGAACACCGGGGAGCTGTTTTTT. This translates into CASSLAPSSGANTGELFF. The rearrangement links TRBV5-1 to TRBJ2-2; 9 nucleotides agree with TRBD2. The length of the CDR3 is 18 residues. Germline CDR1 SGHRS, CDR2 YFSETQ. Trimming took 0 bases from V and 0 from J; bases not matched to a gene: 6.

The chain has TRBV3-1 and TRBJ2-7; maybe TRBD1 (6 bases). Germline-derived CDR1 and CDR2 are LGHDT and YNNKEL (reference sequence). V dropped 4 bases and J dropped 7 bases, with 14 bases sitting between them. The CDR3 length is 13 residues. CDR3 in amino acids: CASSLRTAEEQYF. The CDR3 DNA follows: TGTGCCAGCAGCCTCCGGACAGCGGAGGAGCAGTACTTC.

This clonotype occurred many times. This chain links TRBV11-3 with TRBJ2-5, with D perhaps matching TRBD2 (7 bases). Looked up from germline, CDR1 is SGHNT and CDR2 is YENEEA. Trimming left V 0 bases short and J 3 bases short, with 17 bases between. The CDR3 loop spans 17 amino acids. This CDR3 is CASSLDIGGPWEETQYF. The CDR3 region has the DNA TGTGCCAGCAGCTTAGATATCGGGGGGCCTTGGGAAGAGACCCAGTACTTC.

This clonotype was observed many times. This chain links TRBV28 with TRBJ2-7; 11 nucleotides match TRBD1. Trimming took 1 base from V and 1 from J; bases not matched to a gene: 6. Germline V CDR1 and CDR2: MDHEN, SYDVKM. CDR3 length: 17 residues. The CDR3 region is CASSLYLGTGGSYEQYF. The DNA for the CDR3 is TGTGCCAGCAGTTTATACCTTGGGACAGGGGGATCCTACGAGCAGTACTTC.

The rearrangement uses TRBV29-1 and TRBJ1-1, with D hard to call. Germline V gives CDR1 SQVTM, CDR2 ANQGSEA. This CDR3 contains 11 residues. Trimming took off 7 bases at V and 4 bases at J, with 10 bases between the two ends. In DNA, the CDR3 is TGCAGCGCCTTAGCTGGCACTGAAGCTTTCTTT. It encodes CSALAGTEAFF. Together with reference TRBV29-1 and TRBJ1-1, the CDR3 gives the full variable domain: SAVISQKPSRDICQRGTSLTIQCQVDSQVTMMFWYRQQPGQSLTLIATANQGSEATYESGFVIDKFPISRPNLTFSTLTVSNMSPEDSSIYLCSALAGTEAFFGQGTRLTVV.

This clonotype was observed a handful of times. This chain joins TRBV7-2 and TRBJ2-5, with no clear D. The CDR3 contains 12 residues. Germline assignment: CDR1 SGHTA and CDR2 FQGNSA. Trimming shortened V by 3 bases and J by 5 bases, and 7 bases separated the two germline ends. CDR3: CASSFVRETQYF. The CDR3 DNA sequence: TGTGCCAGCAGCTTTGTCCGGGAGACCCAGTACTTC.

This clonotype was seen repeatedly, ten times or more. The chain is built from TRBV12-3 or TRBV12-4 and TRBJ2-5; no clear D. V was cut by 2 bases and J by 0 bases, with 4 bases left in between. The CDR3 is made up of 13 amino acids. The CDR3 nucleotides are TGTGCCAGCAGTTTATTGAACCAAGAGACCCAGTACTTC. It encodes CASSLLNQETQYF.

This clonotype was picked up many times. The rearrangement joins TRBV6-5 to TRBJ1-2; D not certain. Germline V gene data show CDR1 as MNHEY and CDR2 as SVGAGI. The CDR3 length is 15 residues. With 4 bases removed from V and 3 bases from J, the gap between germline ends came to 15 bases. CDR3 nucleotides: TGTGCCAGCAGTTCCGTGGGCGGCGGACACTATGGCTACACCTTC. Protein: CASSSVGGGHYGYTF.

This clonotype showed up many times. The J gene is TRBJ2-7, the V gene TRBV28, with D uncertain. The CDR3 is 10 amino acids. Trimming left V 5 bases short and J 7 bases short, with 6 bases between. CDR1 and CDR2 (germline): MDHEN, SYDVKM. CDR3 loop: CASSQEEQYF. CDR3 in DNA: TGTGCCAGCAGTCAGGAGGAGCAGTACTTC. Filled out from reference TRBV28 and TRBJ2-7, the complete variable domain reads DVKVTQSSRYLVKRTGEKVFLECVQDMDHENMFWYRQDPGLGLRLIYFSYDVKMKEKGDIPEGYSVSREKKERFSLILESASTNQTSMYLCASSQEEQYFGPGTRLTVT.

With regard to this clonotype: A much larger clonotype is one base distant, so this may be a read error. V usage is TRBV6-1 and J usage is TRBJ2-5; D not resolved. V was clipped by 4 bases and J by 3 bases, with 12 bases between them. CDR3 length: 14 residues. Germline V gene data show CDR1 as MNHNS and CDR2 as SASEGT. The CDR3 sequence is CASSVLAGEETQYF. In DNA, the CDR3 is TGTGCCAGCAGTGTGCTGGCAGGAGAAGAGACCCAGTACTTC.